The rows below give T cell receptor beta chains drawn from one sample of a study of CD4 and CD8 cells across lung adenocarcinoma regions. TCRdb used MiXCR to reprocess the PCR reads, holding one entry per CDR3 protein. The sample has 6,100 or so distinct CDR3 sequences, less than 55% seen once; the top ten hold nearly 30%. Sequencing was done on a sample of CD4+ T cells from the center of a lung tumor. These receptors all come from a female donor with lung adenocarcinoma. The CD4 and CD8 labels of this study may be unreliable. The CDR3 runs from the conserved cysteine through the conserved F or W. Fields, in order: J gene, D gene, V gene, clone size, CDR3 protein, CDR3 DNA. D genes are given only for firm matches. Clone size appears in some rows only: once, few, many, or a class for an expanded clone.

>TRBJ1-3|TRBD1|TRBV6-2/TRBV6-3|.
CASKLRDREGNTMYF
TGTGCCAGCAAGCTCCGGGACAGGGAAGGAAACACCATGTATTTT
>TRBJ2-2|.|TRBV6-1|once
CASSEWGGNTGTLYF
TGTGCCAGCAGTGAATGGGGAGGTAACACCGGTACGCTGTATTTT
>TRBJ2-4|.|TRBV10-1|.
CVTGLEAKDIQYF
TGCGTCACGGGGCTAGAAGCCAAAGACATTCAGTACTTT
>TRBJ2-3|TRBD2|TRBV7-2|.
CASSPGLLAGDKNTQYF
TGTGCCAGCAGCCCAGGGCTCCTAGCGGGGGACAAAAATACGCAGTATTTC
>TRBJ2-5|.|TRBV10-1|once
CGTGLGDQETQYF
TGCGGGACCGGACTCGGAGACCAAGAGACCCAGTACTTC
>TRBJ2-1|.|TRBV10-2|few
CASSESSASLGPGEQFF
TGCGCCAGCAGTGAGTCATCGGCTAGCCTGGGCCCGGGGGAGCAGTTCTTC
>TRBJ2-3|TRBD2|TRBV12-3/TRBV12-4|few
CASSLRAGGPVDTQYF
TGTGCCAGCAGTTTACGGGCGGGAGGGCCGGTAGATACGCAGTATTTT
>TRBJ2-3|.|TRBV25-1|few
CASSELRDDTDTQYF
TGTGCCAGCAGTGAATTACGGGACGACACAGATACGCAGTATTTT
>TRBJ2-5|TRBD1|TRBV7-9|few
CASSFPSGTVQETQYF
TGTGCCAGCAGCTTTCCGTCCGGGACAGTCCAAGAGACCCAGTACTTC
>TRBJ2-1|TRBD1|TRBV6-5|few
CASSWTGNDEQFF
TGTGCCAGCAGTTGGACAGGGAACGATGAGCAGTTCTTC
>TRBJ2-1|.|TRBV7-6|medium-sized
CASSSRFSSYNEQFF
TGTGCCAGCAGCTCCCGTTTTAGCTCCTACAATGAGCAGTTCTTC
>TRBJ2-1|.|TRBV6-1|once
CAASTRGRGSYNEQFF
TGTGCCGCCTCGACCCGGGGCAGGGGAAGTTACAATGAGCAGTTCTTC
>TRBJ2-1|.|TRBV6-5|medium-sized
CASGTRMGNNEQFF
TGTGCCAGCGGAACTAGAATGGGAAACAATGAGCAGTTCTTC
>TRBJ2-5|.|TRBV27|.
CAGSGAGEQETQYF
TGTGCGGGCAGCGGGGCAGGGGAGCAAGAGACCCAGTACTTC
>TRBJ2-1|.|TRBV6-4|many
CASSDETGVSNEQFF
TGTGCCAGCAGTGACGAAACGGGAGTCAGCAATGAGCAGTTCTTC
>TRBJ2-3|.|TRBV6-1|few
CAGSGGSGKDTQYF
TGTGCGGGCAGTGGGGGTAGCGGCAAAGATACGCAGTATTTC
>TRBJ2-5|.|TRBV6-4|.
CAGLGGRDPDTQYF
TGTGCGGGGCTCGGAGGCCGTGACCCAGATACCCAGTACTTT
>TRBJ2-3|.|TRBV10-1|.
CATEGHDTDTQYF
TGCGCCACCGAGGGCCATGATACAGATACCCAGTATTTC
>TRBJ2-4|TRBD1|TRBV10-2|.
CAGGQGGGAKNIQYF
TGCGCCGGGGGACAGGGGGGCGGGGCCAAAAACATTCAGTACTTC
>TRBJ2-7|.|TRBV6-1|.
CASSAGGGPYNEQYF
TGTGCCAGCAGTGCCGGCGGAGGACCCTACAATGAGCAGTACTTC
>TRBJ2-2|.|TRBV6-4|medium-sized
CASSDSTEGELFF
TGTGCCAGCAGTGACTCTACTGAAGGGGAGCTGTTTTTT
>TRBJ2-7|TRBD2|TRBV27|.
CASSPTSGGHSYEQYF
TGTGCCAGCAGTCCCACTAGCGGGGGGCACTCCTACGAGCAGTACTTC
>TRBJ2-5|.|TRBV5-1|.
CASSKGQSKQEAQYF
TGCGCCAGCAGCAAAGGACAGAGCAAACAAGAGGCCCAGTACTTC
>TRBJ2-3|.|TRBV6-8|.
CASSGVCAKNTQYF
TGTGCCAGCAGTGGGGTTTGCGCCAAAAACACGCAGTATTTC
>TRBJ2-5|.|TRBV6-1|few
CASSLDGGALSQETQYF
TGTGCCAGCAGTCTGGATGGAGGGGCCCTCTCCCAAGAGACCCAGTACTTC
>TRBJ1-1|.|TRBV6-1|few
CASMRGPYTEAFF
TGTGCCAGCATGCGGGGACCCTACACTGAAGCTTTCTTT
>TRBJ2-6|.|TRBV2|.
CASRAVSGANVLTF
TGTGCCAGCCGAGCGGTCTCTGGGGCCAACGTCCTGACTTTC
>TRBJ1-1|.|TRBV12-3/TRBV12-4|.
CASSFSSQRTEAFF
TGTGCCAGCAGTTTCTCCTCCCAGAGGACTGAAGCTTTCTTT
>TRBJ2-5|.|TRBV7-2|.
CASSLDQGGETQYF
TGTGCCAGCAGCTTAGACCAGGGTGGAGAGACCCAGTACTTC
>TRBJ2-2|.|TRBV12-3/TRBV12-4|medium-sized
CASNQGSPLPTGELFF
TGTGCCAGCAATCAGGGGTCCCCACTCCCGACCGGGGAGCTGTTTTTT
>TRBJ2-2|.|TRBV12-3/TRBV12-4|.
CASKSRTGELFF
TGTGCCAGCAAGAGCAGGACCGGGGAGCTGTTTTTT